There are a few counts of the clone carrying this TCR beta chain. Authors' data handling: Amplification of reference gene primers provided the estimated nucleated cell counts. Method: immunoSEQ multiplex PCR; TCRdb's copy keeps in-frame clones and lacks some. The V and J calls and clone size are taken from that table; D and trimming were inferred from the DNA. The sample lists 130,000 to 150,000 clones; more than 70% were seen once. This CDR3 comprises 14 residues. J gave up 7 bases and V 5 bases, and 7 bases lay outside the gene matches. Germline assignment: CDR1 MNHEY and CDR2 SMNVEV (reference sequence). The entry originates in a study of blood T cell repertoires in COVID-19. Study-wide context: Researchers got acute and convalescent COVID-19 samples from the United States, Italy and Spain. PBMCs, B-cell-depleted T cells, or T cells provided the cDNA or gDNA that made up the material.

The genes are TRBV27 and TRBJ1-2; 10 nucleotides agree with TRBD1. The origin of this receptor is a woman aged 45-65 years with acute or convalescent COVID-19. The sequenced sample consisted of peripheral blood. The chain's CDR3 is CASSPGTGAFGYTF. The CDR3 nucleotides are TGTGCCAGCAGTCCTGGGACAGGGGCCTTTGGCTACACCTTC.